Presented here are 9 T cell receptor beta chains from one specimen sequenced in a study of T cell changes during pregnancy in multiple sclerosis. Sequencing used immunoSEQ multiplex PCR; TCRdb keeps in-frame clones, though not all of them. The table records tens of thousands of clones, over 90% of them present only once. The sequencing here drew on peripheral blood, taken in the third trimester of pregnancy. The receptor source for this set is a female donor with multiple sclerosis, enrolled in a pregnancy study.

This sequence joins TRBV6-1 and TRBJ2-3; tentative D call: TRBD1 (5 bases). CDR1 is MNHNS, CDR2 SASEGT, per germline. Trimming removed 2 bases at V and 3 bases at J, with 12 bases between. This CDR3 region has 15 residues. DNA for the CDR3: TGTGCCAGCAGTGAACTAGGGGCCCGAACAGATACGCAGTATTTT. This encodes CASSELGARTDTQYF.

V is TRBV5-1 and J is TRBJ2-2, with D possibly TRBD1 on 5 matching bases. CDR3 size: 16 residues. V was shortened by 1 base and J by 6 bases, with 16 bases between the two germline ends. Per germline, CDR1 SGHRS and CDR2 YFSETQ. The CDR3 is CASSLLGLGGAGELFF. The CDR3 DNA reads as TGCGCCAGCAGCTTGCTGGGGCTAGGTGGGGCCGGGGAGCTGTTTTTT.

This clone was seen just once. This chain links TRBV7-9 with TRBJ2-2, with 10 bases fitting TRBD2. V shed 3 bases, J shed 5 bases, and the junction held 9 bases outside the gene matches. Germline loops: CDR1 SEHNR, CDR2 FQNEAQ (reference sequence). The CDR3 runs 17 residues. This CDR3 is CASSFPLAGEFTGELFF. In DNA form, the CDR3 reads TGTGCCAGCAGCTTTCCGCTAGCGGGAGAATTTACCGGGGAGCTGTTTTTT.

This clone has only a few counts. V and J are TRBV19 and TRBJ2-3; D is uncertain. This CDR3 has 14 amino acids. Germline CDR1 reads LNHDA; CDR2 reads SQIVND (reference sequence). V lost 1 base and J lost 4, with 9 bases in between. The CDR3 protein is CASSIAPGADTQYF. As DNA, the CDR3 is TGTGCCAGTAGTATAGCCCCCGGTGCAGATACGCAGTATTTT.

This clone has only one observation. The CDR3 sequence: CASSLRGYNEQFF. CDR3 nucleotide sequence: TGTGCCAGCAGTTTGCGAGGGTACAATGAGCAGTTCTTC. The V and J genes are TRBV28 and TRBJ2-1; D might be TRBD2 (5 bases). This CDR3 comprises 13 residues. V shed 3 bases and J shed 4 bases, with 7 bases lying between them. Germline V gene data show CDR1 as MDHEN and CDR2 as SYDVKM.

The rearrangement uses TRBV18 and TRBJ1-2, with D possibly TRBD1 on 5 matching bases. This CDR3 comprises 13 residues. The germline V gene has CDR1 KGHSH and CDR2 LQKENI. V was pared by 6 bases and J by 4 bases, with 12 bases between. CDR3 protein: CASSATETYGYTF. The CDR3, as DNA: TGTGCCAGCTCGGCGACAGAGACCTATGGCTACACCTTC.

The genes are TRBV6-4 and TRBJ2-2; a weak D match, TRBD2 (5 bases). Trimming removed 2 bases at V and 5 bases at J, with 12 bases between. The CDR3 sequence is 15 residues long. The V gene's germline CDR1 is MRHNA and CDR2 SNTAGT. The CDR3 region is CASSDGETGTGELFF. The CDR3, as DNA: TGTGCCAGCAGTGACGGGGAGACCGGGACCGGGGAGCTGTTTTTT.

This clone appeared once. The chain uses TRBV19 and TRBJ2-2, with D perhaps TRBD2 (6 bases). V lost 7 bases and J 7 bases, leaving 16 bases between the germline ends. Germline assignment: CDR1 LNHDA and CDR2 SQIVND (reference sequence). The CDR3 runs 14 residues. The CDR3 loop is CASIPGGYGGELFF. Written as DNA, the CDR3 is TGTGCCAGTATTCCCGGAGGGTATGGCGGGGAGCTGTTTTTT.

This chain uses TRBV18 with TRBJ1-3, with D unresolved. Trimming shortened V by 6 bases and J by 0 bases, and 12 bases separated the two germline ends. There are 15 residues in the CDR3. Germline V gene sequence: CDR1 KGHSH, CDR2 LQKENI. The CDR3 is CASSPIRDSGNTIYF. The CDR3 DNA reads TGTGCCAGCTCCCCCATACGGGACTCTGGAAACACCATATATTTT.